The rows below give T cell receptor beta chains drawn from one sample of a study of cytotoxic CD8 clonotypes in ibrutinib-treated CLL. Using immunoSEQ multiplex PCR, the repertoire was profiled, and TCRdb retains in-frame clones only, with some absent. The top ten hold about 22% of the sample, which has about 45,000 clones, under 80% seen once. The sample was PBMCs, taken after 24 months of ibrutinib treatment. These receptors all come from a human donor with chronic lymphocytic leukemia. Each CDR3 is given without its conserved first and last residue. Size tells how often a clone was seen (once, few, many) or the class of an expanded clone, and some rows leave it out.

. | TRBJ2-3 | TRBV15 | ATSRDASGVDTQY
few | TRBJ2-5 | TRBV5-1 | ASSWGDLRAETQY
few | TRBJ2-7 | TRBV23-1 | ASSRRHGAADINGEQY
. | TRBJ2-2 | TRBV6-1 | ASRGSVSNTGELF
few | TRBJ1-5 | TRBV6-6 | ASGKVGLGVN
. | TRBJ2-5 | TRBV7-2 | ASSLFLGGQETQY
. | TRBJ2-7 | TRBV10-3 | AISYAGPYEQY
few | TRBJ1-1 | TRBV7-9 | ASSSGLIMNTEAF
. | TRBJ2-7 | TRBV6-6 | ASSDINEQY
. | TRBJ2-3 | TRBV4-2 | ASSQVAGASTDTQY
. | TRBJ2-5 | TRBV19 | ASSIPGRAGETQY
. | TRBJ2-1 | TRBV7-8 | ASSLTELNNEQF
. | TRBJ2-3 | TRBV19 | ASSIGTSGSADTQY
. | TRBJ2-5 | TRBV7-8 | ASSLVGFGETQY
once | TRBJ2-1 | TRBV10-2 | ASREGLSYNEQF
. | TRBJ2-4 | TRBV5-4 | ASSLAGDQRLAKNIQY
. | TRBJ2-7 | TRBV6-5 | ASSYRGLEQY
. | TRBJ1-1 | TRBV11-3 | ASSLGPRTEAF
. | TRBJ1-3 | TRBV9 | ASSPGLTIY
. | TRBJ1-2 | TRBV14 | ASSQVVGNYGYT
few | TRBJ1-3 | TRBV4-1 | ASSGVISGNTIY
. | TRBJ2-7 | TRBV29-1 | SVDGLAGGPGSEQY
. | TRBJ1-5 | TRBV7-8 | ASSIFDSPNQPQH
. | TRBJ1-6 | TRBV4-2 | ASSQEGGAGPHNSPLH
once | TRBJ2-7 | TRBV10-3 | AISQVGTSGRPEQY
. | TRBJ2-7 | TRBV4-1 | ASSLDTETYEQY
few | TRBJ1-1 | TRBV6-5 | ASVAGPGGNTEAF
. | TRBJ2-7 | TRBV9 | ASSDTGNSYEQY
. | TRBJ2-5 | TRBV15 | ATSGGLAENQETQY
many | TRBJ2-1 | TRBV7-6 | ASSLHSEFLSYNEQF
. | TRBJ1-2 | TRBV7-2 | ASSLTGSPAGGYT
. | TRBJ1-1 | TRBV7-2 | ASSLKTGTEAF
. | TRBJ2-7 | TRBV7-2 | ASRYRTSSYEQY
. | TRBJ1-2 | TRBV10-3 | ATLPDQGNYGYT
. | TRBJ1-3 | TRBV6-1 | ARGYSSGNTIY
. | TRBJ2-7 | TRBV10-2 | ASNQGSFEQY
few | TRBJ2-1 | TRBV6-6 | ASSYGVTSAYYEQF
. | TRBJ1-4 | TRBV11-2 | ASSLRGWEKLF
. | TRBJ1-5 | TRBV7-9 | ASSFSGTFQPNQPQH
few | TRBJ2-5 | TRBV27 | ASSWQETQY
. | TRBJ2-7 | TRBV28 | ASSFKSGFSYEQY
. | TRBJ2-1 | TRBV5-1 | ASSLNVQEGFNEQF
. | TRBJ1-4 | TRBV28 | ASNDRGVDEKLF
. | TRBJ2-5 | TRBV5-1 | ASSFGESQETQY
few | TRBJ2-7 | TRBV6-1 | ATASDGTTYYEQY
once | TRBJ1-5 | TRBV28 | ASKGRDRAYSNQPQH
. | TRBJ2-7 | TRBV4-1 | ASSSRLTSGGYEQY
. | TRBJ1-4 | TRBV29-1 | SVAKGTNEKLF
. | TRBJ2-3 | TRBV7-3 | ASSLDSAGDTQY
. | TRBJ2-1 | TRBV29-1 | SVRYRGNLKNEQF
few | TRBJ2-2 | TRBV19 | ASTVTGGTGELF
. | TRBJ2-3 | TRBV5-1 | ASETDTQY
once | TRBJ1-2 | TRBV30 | AWGQGLSYGYT
few | TRBJ1-5 | TRBV5-8 | ASSEGQPQH
. | TRBJ2-7 | TRBV27 | ASSLGGLEYEQY